This is a list of T cell receptor beta chains from one sample in a study of cytomegalovirus exposure and HLA in healthy donors. The assay was immunoSEQ multiplex PCR, and TCRdb's table has in-frame clones only and misses some. The data show about 280,000 clones, approximately 90% seen once. What was sequenced was PBMCs. These receptors were taken from a woman under 30 in good health and CMV-seronegative. The CDR3 runs from the conserved cysteine through the conserved F or W. The D gene is left open where the match is weak. Not every row has a clone size; where given, it reads once, few, many or a size class.

cdr3_aa cdr3_nt clone_size d_call j_call v_call
CASTPGGRSNTGELFF TGTGCCAGCACCCCAGGGGGCCGCTCGAACACCGGGGAGCTGTTTTTT - TRBD1 TRBJ2-2 TRBV13
CASSKIDRAGGNTIYF TGTGCCAGCAGCAAAATTGATCGGGCAGGGGGAAACACCATATATTTT - - TRBJ1-3 TRBV21-1
CSSSPLQESYEQYF TGTTCCAGCAGTCCCTTACAGGAGTCCTACGAGCAGTACTTC - - TRBJ2-7 TRBV7-9
CASTQGMGLYGYTF TGTGCCAGCACCCAGGGAATGGGGCTCTATGGCTACACCTTC - - TRBJ1-2 TRBV7-8
CASSFLAGGPADTQYF TGTGCCAGCAGTTTCCTAGCGGGGGGGCCGGCAGATACGCAGTATTTT - TRBD2 TRBJ2-3 TRBV25-1
CSGNSGGHNEQFF TGCAGCGGTAATAGCGGGGGGCACAATGAGCAGTTCTTC - TRBD2 TRBJ2-1 TRBV29-1
CASSRQGYQPQHF TGTGCCAGCAGTCGACAGGGCTATCAGCCCCAGCATTTT - TRBD1 TRBJ1-5 TRBV27
CASSYQGQQETQYF TGCGCCAGCAGCTATCAGGGTCAACAAGAGACCCAGTACTTC - - TRBJ2-5 TRBV5-1
CATSISVAGELFF TGTGCCACCAGCATTAGTGTGGCCGGGGAGCTGTTTTTT - - TRBJ2-2 TRBV15
CASSKALGAGGGEKLFF TGTGCCAGCAGCAAAGCGCTGGGGGCGGGGGGAGGTGAAAAACTGTTTTTT - - TRBJ1-4 TRBV21-1
CASSLGGGTYNEQFF TGCGCCAGCAGCTTGGGCGGGGGAACCTACAATGAGCAGTTCTTC - TRBD2 TRBJ2-1 TRBV5-1
CASSYRDSGETQYF TGTGCCAGCAGTTATCGAGACAGTGGAGAGACCCAGTACTTC - - TRBJ2-5 TRBV6-5
CASSGQGFGELFF TGTGCCAGCAGCGGCCAGGGCTTCGGGGAGCTGTTTTTT - - TRBJ2-2 TRBV11-2
CAIDTGGGYEQYF TGTGCCATCGATACAGGCGGGGGTTACGAGCAGTACTTC - TRBD2 TRBJ2-7 TRBV10-3
CASSEARFRASGGQLNTEAFF TGTGCCAGCAGTGAAGCGCGTTTCCGGGCCAGCGGGGGACAGCTGAACACTGAAGCTTTCTTT once TRBD1 TRBJ1-1 TRBV2
CASSLPGNGNTIYF TGTGCCAGCAGCCTACCTGGTAACGGAAACACCATATATTTT - - TRBJ1-3 TRBV7-2
CASSLAGGGRGTDTQYF TGTGCCAGCAGCTTAGCTGGCGGGGGTCGGGGCACAGATACGCAGTATTTT - TRBD2 TRBJ2-3 TRBV7-2
CASSTGGGAEWFNYGYTF TGTGCCAGTAGTACCGGGGGTGGGGCTGAGTGGTTTAACTATGGCTACACCTTC once - TRBJ1-2 TRBV19
CASSLGVGDIQETQYF TGTGCCAGCAGCTTAGGAGTCGGGGATATCCAAGAGACCCAGTACTTC - - TRBJ2-5 TRBV7-9
CASSLRPLAGSTDTQYF TGCGCCAGCAGCCTTCGACCACTAGCGGGGAGCACAGATACGCAGTATTTT - TRBD2 TRBJ2-3 TRBV5-1
CASSLTSGGAYEQYF TGTGCCAGCAGCCTCACTAGCGGGGGGGCCTACGAGCAGTACTTC - TRBD2 TRBJ2-7 TRBV7-9
CAWSTGGGQGPQHF TGTGCCTGGAGTACAGGGGGTGGACAGGGGCCCCAGCATTTT - TRBD1 TRBJ1-5 TRBV30
CASSLGRSPEAFF TGTGCCAGCAGCCTGGGTCGGTCGCCTGAAGCTTTCTTT - - TRBJ1-1 TRBV5-6
CASSYYGGSFNEKLFF TGTGCCAGCAGTTACTACGGGGGGTCATTTAACGAAAAACTGTTTTTT - - TRBJ1-4 TRBV6-5
CASRSAGGLPDTEAFF TGTGCCAGCAGATCGGCAGGGGGGTTACCTGACACTGAAGCTTTCTTT - TRBD1 TRBJ1-1 TRBV2
CASSFTGYTSGGASQYF TGTGCCAGCAGCTTTACGGGGTATACTAGCGGGGGGGCTTCGCAGTATTTT - TRBD2 TRBJ2-3 TRBV11-3
CASSLRPNEKLFF TGCGCCAGCAGCCTACGCCCAAACGAAAAACTGTTTTTT - - TRBJ1-4 TRBV5-1
CASSLDYGRLSYEQYF TGTGCCAGCAGCTTAGATTACGGGAGACTCTCCTACGAGCAGTACTTC once - TRBJ2-7 TRBV11-2
CASSFPQGGANVLTF TGTGCCAGCAGCTTCCCTCAGGGTGGGGCCAACGTCCTGACTTTC once - TRBJ2-6 TRBV7-3
CASSSTGSGYTF TGTGCCAGCAGTTCGACAGGGAGTGGCTACACCTTC - TRBD1 TRBJ1-2 TRBV27
CASSVEPVNQPQHF TGTGCCAGCAGCGTAGAACCAGTAAATCAGCCCCAGCATTTT few - TRBJ1-5 TRBV9
CAIRTGSHEQYF TGTGCCATCAGAACAGGGTCCCACGAGCAGTACTTC - - TRBJ2-7 TRBV10-3
CAWSVGSGGDTDTQYF TGTGCCTGGAGTGTTGGTAGCGGGGGGGACACAGATACGCAGTATTTT - TRBD2 TRBJ2-3 TRBV30
CASSMGGYQPQHF TGTGCCAGCAGCATGGGGGGTTATCAGCCCCAGCATTTT - - TRBJ1-5 TRBV9
CASRRQGAGNTIYF TGTGCCAGCAGACGACAGGGGGCTGGAAACACCATATATTTT - TRBD1 TRBJ1-3 TRBV14
CASSWGQGGTSPLHF TGTGCCAGCAGTTGGGGACAGGGAGGGACTTCACCCCTCCACTTT - TRBD1 TRBJ1-6 TRBV2
CASSYGFGQGIGGEQYF TGTGCCAGCAGCTATGGGTTTGGACAGGGGATAGGGGGCGAGCAGTACTTC - TRBD1 TRBJ2-7 TRBV11-2
CASSLGTGMNTEAFF TGTGCCAGCAGCTTAGGGACAGGGATGAACACTGAAGCTTTCTTT - TRBD1 TRBJ1-1 TRBV7-6
CASRGTSPEQFF TGCGCCAGCAGGGGGACTAGTCCAGAGCAGTTCTTC few TRBD2 TRBJ2-1 TRBV10-2
CASTSSGGIGTQYF TGTGCCAGTACATCCAGCGGGGGGATCGGTACGCAGTATTTT few TRBD2 TRBJ2-3 TRBV19
CASGAGDRNQPQHF TGTGCTAGTGGGGCAGGGGACCGGAATCAGCCCCAGCATTTT - - TRBJ1-5 TRBV12-5
CASSPTGSSINSPLHF TGTGCCAGTAGTCCCACAGGGAGCTCGATTAATTCACCCCTCCACTTT - - TRBJ1-6 TRBV19
CASNPGGYNEQFF TGTGCCAGCAACCCGGGGGGATACAATGAGCAGTTCTTC - TRBD2 TRBJ2-1 TRBV9
CASTLEVGNEQFF TGTGCCAGCACCTTGGAGGTGGGGAATGAGCAGTTCTTC - - TRBJ2-1 TRBV6-4
CASSLSLAGSSGANVLTF TGCGCCAGCAGCTTGAGCCTAGCGGGCTCCTCTGGGGCCAACGTCCTGACTTTC - TRBD2 TRBJ2-6 TRBV5-1
CATSRGRVAGRNEQFF TGTGCCACCAGCAGAGGAAGGGTAGCGGGGAGGAATGAGCAGTTCTTC - TRBD2 TRBJ2-1 TRBV15
CASSRQGAGGPYNEQFF TGTGCCAGCAGCCGACAGGGGGCCGGAGGACCCTACAATGAGCAGTTCTTC - TRBD1 TRBJ2-1 TRBV11-2
CASSQPRQGLSTEAFF TGCGCCAGCAGTCAACCCAGACAGGGCCTGAGTACTGAAGCTTTCTTT - TRBD1 TRBJ1-1 TRBV23-1
CASSFGQRGETQYF TGTGCCAGCAGCTTTGGGCAGCGGGGGGAGACCCAGTACTTC - TRBD2 TRBJ2-5 TRBV13
CASSPGAGGLRGEQFF TGTGCCAGCAGCCCGGGGGCGGGGGGGCTCCGGGGTGAGCAGTTCTTC - TRBD2 TRBJ2-1 TRBV7-2
CASSVLAGDITDTQYF TGTGCCAGCAGCGTACTAGCGGGTGACATAACAGATACGCAGTATTTT once TRBD2 TRBJ2-3 TRBV9
CASSPSVSQTNTGELFF TGTGCCAGCTCACCGTCAGTGTCGCAGACGAACACCGGGGAGCTGTTTTTT - - TRBJ2-2 TRBV18
CASRPTGGNEKLFF TGTGCCAGCAGACCCACAGGGGGTAATGAAAAACTGTTTTTT - TRBD1 TRBJ1-4 TRBV6-5
CASSRGLAYEQYF TGTGCCAGCAGCCGCGGACTAGCCTACGAGCAGTACTTC - TRBD2 TRBJ2-7 TRBV7-9
CAWSGPGQFNTEAFF TGTGCCTGGAGTGGCCCGGGACAATTCAACACTGAAGCTTTCTTT - - TRBJ1-1 TRBV30
CASSEQGRGLAGANVLTF TGTGCCAGCAGCGAACAGGGGCGGGGGCTGGCAGGGGCCAACGTCCTGACTTTC - - TRBJ2-6 TRBV2
CASSFQGQLTEAFF TGTGCCAGCAGCTTCCAGGGTCAACTCACTGAAGCTTTCTTT - - TRBJ1-1 TRBV11-2
CSVDDTGGAGGYTF TGCAGCGTCGATGACACAGGGGGCGCCGGTGGCTACACCTTC - TRBD1 TRBJ1-2 TRBV29-1
CASSYPSGNYNEQFF TGTGCCAGCAGTTACCCTAGCGGGAATTACAATGAGCAGTTCTTC - TRBD2 TRBJ2-1 TRBV6-6